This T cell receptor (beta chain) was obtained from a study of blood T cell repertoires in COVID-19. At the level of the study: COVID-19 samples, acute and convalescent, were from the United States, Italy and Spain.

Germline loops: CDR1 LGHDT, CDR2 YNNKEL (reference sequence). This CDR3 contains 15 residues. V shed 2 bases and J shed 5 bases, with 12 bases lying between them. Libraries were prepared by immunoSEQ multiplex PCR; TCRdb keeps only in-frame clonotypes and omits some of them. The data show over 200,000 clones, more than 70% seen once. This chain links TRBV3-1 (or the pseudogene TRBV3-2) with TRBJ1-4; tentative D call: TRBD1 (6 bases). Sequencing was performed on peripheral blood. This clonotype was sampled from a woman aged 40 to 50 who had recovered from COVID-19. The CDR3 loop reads CASSQPDSGNEKLFF. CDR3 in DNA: TGTGCCAGCAGCCAACCGGACAGTGGAAATGAAAAACTGTTTTTT.